Presented here are 30 T cell receptor beta chains from one specimen sequenced in a study of cytomegalovirus exposure and HLA in healthy donors. Both 60 Vbeta primers and 13 Jbeta primers went into the PCR. TCRdb's copy holds only in-frame clones and misses some; the assay was immunoSEQ multiplex PCR. The table for this sample gives fewer than 200,000 clones. The sample consisted of PBMCs. The receptor source for this set is a woman aged 55-69 years in good health and CMV-seronegative.

V usage is TRBV19 and J usage is TRBJ1-5, with 9 bases fitting TRBD1. The V segment lost 5 bases and the J segment 6 bases; nucleotides outside the gene matches: 8. Germline assignment: CDR1 LNHDA and CDR2 SQIVND (reference sequence). The CDR3 loop spans 15 amino acids. CDR3 protein: CASSAGTGRGQPQHF. DNA for the CDR3: TGTGCCAGTAGTGCCGGGACAGGGAGGGGTCAGCCCCAGCATTTT.

The V call is TRBV6-5, the J call TRBJ2-7; TRBD1 is a possible D gene (5 bases). Germline CDR1 MNHEY, CDR2 SVGAGI. The V and J ends lost 0 bases and 1 base respectively, with 7 bases between them. The CDR3 consists of 14 residues. The CDR3 DNA follows: TGTGCCAGCAGTTACTCAAGGGGATCCTACGAGCAGTACTTC. Its translation: CASSYSRGSYEQYF.

V gene TRBV5-8 combines with J gene TRBJ1-5; D is possibly TRBD1 (6 bases). Germline assignment: CDR1 SGHTS and CDR2 YDEGEE. Trimming removed 5 bases at V and 3 bases at J, with 18 bases between. The CDR3 spans 16 residues. This CDR3 reads CASSRRGGPSNQPQHF. The CDR3 DNA follows: TGTGCCAGCAGTCGTAGGGGGGGGCCCTCCAATCAGCCCCAGCATTTT.

The V gene is TRBV5-6, the J gene TRBJ1-1; D might be TRBD1 (6 bases). V shed 4 bases and J shed 0 bases, with 13 bases lying between them. This CDR3 is built from 15 residues. The germline gives CDR1 SGHDT, CDR2 YYEEEE. The CDR3 here is CASSRDRTMNTEAFF. The CDR3 region has the DNA TGTGCCAGCAGCCGAGACAGGACCATGAACACTGAAGCTTTCTTT.

The chain couples TRBV5-1 to TRBJ2-5, with 11 bases identical to TRBD2. Germline CDR1 is SGHRS and CDR2 is YFSETQ. V was pared by 0 bases and J by 4 bases, with 2 bases of the junction left unmatched. The CDR3 runs to 15 residues. CDR3 sequence: CASSLVAGGRETQYF. The DNA of the CDR3 is TGCGCCAGCAGCTTGGTAGCGGGAGGGCGAGAGACCCAGTACTTC.

The chain joins TRBV10-3 to TRBJ1-2, with D tentatively TRBD1 (5 bases). The length of the CDR3 is 12 residues. Trimming removed 11 bases at V and 7 bases at J, with 17 bases between. CDR1 and CDR2 (germline): ENHRY, SYGVKD. For the CDR3, the DNA is TGTGCCGGGGCGGAGGGAGATTTTGGCTACACCTTC. Amino acid sequence: CAGAEGDFGYTF.

The V call is TRBV11-2, the J call TRBJ1-1; D might be TRBD1 (6 bases). The CDR3 totals 14 residues. From germline, CDR1 is SGHAT and CDR2 FQNNGV. V was trimmed by 4 bases and J by 1 base, leaving 10 bases between them. The CDR3 here is CASSWGGQNTEAFF. DNA of the CDR3: TGTGCCAGCAGCTGGGGGGGCCAGAACACTGAAGCTTTCTTT.

The V gene is TRBV5-1, the J gene TRBJ1-6; 7 bases are shared with TRBD1. The trim removed 3 bases at V and 6 bases at J, leaving 3 bases unmatched. Germline values: CDR1 SGHRS, CDR2 YFSETQ. This CDR3 is built from 14 residues. CDR3 coding DNA: TGCGCCAGCAGCTCGGGACAGACTAATTCACCCCTCCACTTT. This translates into CASSSGQTNSPLHF.

The V call is TRBV9, the J call TRBJ1-3, with TRBD1 as a possible D gene (5 bases). The CDR3 spans 15 residues. The germline gives CDR1 SGDLS, CDR2 YYNGEE. Trimming left V 4 bases short and J 3 bases short, with 14 bases between. The CDR3 here is CASSLAGASGNTIYF. DNA for the CDR3: TGTGCCAGCAGCCTAGCTGGGGCGAGTGGAAACACCATATATTTT.

The chain is built from TRBV29-1 and TRBJ2-1; no firm D call. Trimming stripped 7 bases from V and 4 bases from J, with 5 bases between. CDR1 is SQVTM, CDR2 ANQGSEA, per germline. This CDR3 has 10 amino acids. The CDR3: CSALYNEQFF. As DNA, the CDR3 is TGCAGCGCCCTATACAATGAGCAGTTCTTC.

This sequence joins TRBV7-6 and TRBJ1-6; D remains unclear. Germline CDR1 reads SGHVS; CDR2 reads FNYEAQ. V was trimmed by 3 bases and J by 0 bases, leaving 9 bases between them. The CDR3 spans 16 residues. The CDR3 reads CASSLLQSSYNSPLHF. Written as DNA, the CDR3 is TGTGCCAGCAGCTTGCTACAGAGCTCCTATAATTCACCCCTCCACTTT. Supplemented by reference TRBV7-6 and TRBJ1-6, the full variable domain reads GAGVSQSPRYKVTKRGQDVALRCDPISGHVSLYWYRQALGQGPEFLTYFNYEAQQDKSGLPNDRFSAERPEGSISTLTIQRTEQRDSAMYRCASSLLQSSYNSPLHFGNGTRLTVT.

In DNA, the CDR3 is TGCGCCAGCAAACCATCCGGACAGGGCGGCTTCGACTATGGCTACACCTTC. Translating gives CASKPSGQGGFDYGYTF. The chain carries TRBV5-1 and TRBJ1-2; 8 positions agree with TRBD1. The CDR3 has 17 residues. Unmatched junction bases numbered 16, after V lost 6 bases and J lost 3 bases. CDR1 SGHRS and CDR2 YFSETQ come from the germline V gene.

The CDR3 sequence: CAWKQFTNSPLHF. DNA for the CDR3: TGTGCCTGGAAACAATTCACTAATTCACCCCTCCACTTT. This chain links TRBV30 with TRBJ1-6, with D hard to call. The CDR3 runs 13 residues. From germline, CDR1 is GTSNPN and CDR2 SVGIG (reference sequence). V lost 4 bases and J lost 6, with 10 bases in between.

The J gene is TRBJ1-2, the V gene TRBV7-2; tentatively, D is TRBD1 (6 bases). Germline values: CDR1 SGHTA, CDR2 FQGNSA. The CDR3 is made up of 15 amino acids. V lost 2 bases to trimming and J lost 5 bases, with 15 bases between them. The CDR3 spells CASSLQADSLYGYTF. Written as DNA, the CDR3 is TGTGCCAGCAGCTTACAGGCGGACAGTTTGTATGGCTACACCTTC.

V gene TRBV9 combines with J gene TRBJ1-2; 9 nucleotides match TRBD1. With 0 bases clipped from V and 7 bases from J, the junction kept 10 bases outside the gene matches. The CDR3 consists of 16 residues. CDR1 is SGDLS and CDR2 is YYNGEE in the germline V gene. CDR3 sequence reads: CASSVGFGQGSSGYTF. The CDR3 DNA sequence: TGTGCCAGCAGCGTAGGGTTCGGACAGGGGTCTTCTGGCTACACCTTC.

This chain connects TRBV4-2 to TRBJ2-3, with D tentatively TRBD1 (6 bases). V was clipped by 3 bases and J by 5 bases, with 15 bases between them. The CDR3 loop spans 15 amino acids. Germline V gives CDR1 LGHNA, CDR2 YNFKEQ. The CDR3 region is CASSQLEGVGDTQYF. DNA for the CDR3: TGTGCCAGCAGCCAGCTAGAGGGGGTAGGAGATACGCAGTATTTT.

The V call is TRBV12-5, the J call TRBJ2-7, with unresolved D. This CDR3 comprises 12 residues. Looked up from germline, CDR1 is LGHNT and CDR2 is FRNRAP. The ends were cut back, 2 bases at V and 4 bases at J, with 6 bases in the middle. The DNA of the CDR3 is TGTGCTAGTGGTTTGAACAGTTACGAGCAGTACTTC. Protein product: CASGLNSYEQYF.

V usage is TRBV7-9 and J usage is TRBJ2-1; 12 bases line up with TRBD2. CDR3 length equals 15 residues. V lost 3 bases to trimming and J lost 6 bases; unmatched junction nucleotides: 3. Germline V gene data show CDR1 as SEHNR and CDR2 as FQNEAQ (reference sequence). In DNA form, the CDR3 reads TGTGCCAGCAGCTTGAGACTAGCGGGAGTCAATGAGCAGTTCTTC. Translating gives CASSLRLAGVNEQFF.

The chain has TRBV10-1 and TRBJ2-7, with 16 bases that match TRBD2. Germline-derived CDR1 and CDR2 are WNHNN and SYGVQD (reference sequence). V was clipped by 5 bases and J by 7 bases; unmatched bases: 5. The CDR3 has 15 amino acids. The CDR3 nucleotides read TGCGCCAGCAGTCCGGGACTAGCGGGAGGGAGGGAGCAGTACTTC. This codes for CASSPGLAGGREQYF.

V gene TRBV18 combines with J gene TRBJ2-1; D is unclear. The CDR3 loop spans 16 amino acids. CDR1 KGHSH and CDR2 LQKENI come from the germline V gene. V lost 4 bases and J 0 bases, leaving 13 bases between the germline ends. The CDR3 spells CASSRVDKSSYNEQFF. The CDR3 DNA sequence: TGTGCCAGCTCACGAGTCGACAAGAGCTCCTACAATGAGCAGTTCTTC.

The chain carries TRBV10-1 and TRBJ2-2, with D tentatively TRBD2 (5 bases). Germline values: CDR1 WNHNN, CDR2 SYGVQD (reference sequence). V was cut by 2 bases and J by 1 base, with 5 bases left in between. CDR3 size: 14 residues. The CDR3 reads CASSEAGNTGELFF. The CDR3 nucleotides are TGCGCCAGCAGTGAGGCGGGGAACACCGGGGAGCTGTTTTTT.

The chain has TRBV30 and TRBJ2-3; TRBD2 aligns across 7 bases. V dropped 7 bases and J dropped 3; count of bases not matched to a gene: 4. Germline V CDR1 and CDR2: GTSNPN, SVGIG (reference sequence). CDR3 length: 12 amino acids. CDR3 region: CASTGGTDTQYF. CDR3 nucleotides: TGTGCCTCGACGGGGGGTACAGATACGCAGTATTTT.

V usage is TRBV5-4 and J usage is TRBJ1-2, with 10 bases matching TRBD1. Germline values: CDR1 SGHNT, CDR2 YYREEE (reference sequence). The CDR3 covers 16 residues. V shed 4 bases, J shed 5 bases, and the junction held 11 bases outside the gene matches. The CDR3 bases are TGTGCCAGCAGCATGGACAGGGGGGGACAGGGGTATGGCTACACCTTC. Encoded protein: CASSMDRGGQGYGYTF.

The chain recombines TRBV27 with TRBJ1-2, with D tentatively TRBD1 (5 bases). The germline gives CDR1 MNHEY, CDR2 SMNVEV (reference sequence). The V end was cut by 3 bases, the J end by 4 bases, with 15 bases between. The CDR3 spans 15 residues. The CDR3 here is CASSFGSGTFYGYTF. The CDR3 DNA follows: TGTGCCAGCAGTTTCGGTTCAGGGACTTTCTATGGCTACACCTTC.

CDR3 sequence: CSVGTGVSSGANVLTF. The DNA of the CDR3 is TGCAGCGTCGGGACAGGGGTTTCGTCTGGGGCCAACGTCCTGACTTTC. The chain employs TRBV29-1 and TRBJ2-6; 10 bases are a match to TRBD1. J gave up 1 base and V 6 bases, and 6 bases lay outside the gene matches. Germline V gene data show CDR1 as SQVTM and CDR2 as ANQGSEA. CDR3 length: 16 amino acids.

The CDR3 sequence is CASSLNQGAGELFF. The CDR3 DNA follows: TGTGCCAGCAGCTTAAATCAGGGTGCCGGGGAGCTGTTTTTT. The chain links TRBV7-3 to TRBJ2-2; D possibly corresponds to TRBD1 (5 bases). The CDR3 contains 14 residues. Trimming took 1 base from V and 6 from J, leaving 9 bases between them. Germline V gene data show CDR1 as SGHTA and CDR2 as FQGTGA.

A word on this clone: The same CDR3 can be traced to other DNA sequences in this sample. V gene TRBV5-6 combines with J gene TRBJ2-7; 9 positions agree with TRBD1. Germline V gene sequence: CDR1 SGHDT, CDR2 YYEEEE. The length of the CDR3 is 14 residues. The V segment lost 0 bases and the J segment 3 bases; nucleotides outside the gene matches: 1. The CDR3 sequence: CASSLVGQGYEQYF. The CDR3 bases are TGTGCCAGCAGCTTGGTGGGACAGGGCTACGAGCAGTACTTC.

V and J are TRBV19 and TRBJ1-2, with 7 positions matching TRBD1. J lost 7 bases, V lost 8 bases, and 16 bases had no gene match. Germline values: CDR1 LNHDA, CDR2 SQIVND (reference sequence). The CDR3 length is 15 residues. The CDR3: CASSHPGKGAGGYTF. Written as DNA, the CDR3 is TGTGCCAGTTCCCACCCGGGAAAGGGGGCGGGTGGCTACACCTTC.

The chain combines TRBV7-9 with TRBJ1-5; the D is unclear. Trimming took 3 bases from V and 6 from J, leaving 9 bases between them. CDR3 length: 13 residues. Germline loops: CDR1 SEHNR, CDR2 FQNEAQ (reference sequence). The CDR3 loop is CASSFGGPQPQHF. CDR3 nucleotide sequence: TGTGCCAGCAGCTTCGGAGGGCCTCAGCCCCAGCATTTT.

The J gene is TRBJ1-1, the V gene TRBV5-1; maybe TRBD1 (5 bases). The V and J ends lost 0 bases and 11 bases respectively, with 14 bases between them. The CDR3 extends over 13 amino acids. Looked up from germline, CDR1 is SGHRS and CDR2 is YFSETQ. The CDR3: CASSLDRLHVAFF. In DNA, the CDR3 is TGCGCCAGCAGCTTGGACAGGCTGCACGTGGCTTTCTTT.